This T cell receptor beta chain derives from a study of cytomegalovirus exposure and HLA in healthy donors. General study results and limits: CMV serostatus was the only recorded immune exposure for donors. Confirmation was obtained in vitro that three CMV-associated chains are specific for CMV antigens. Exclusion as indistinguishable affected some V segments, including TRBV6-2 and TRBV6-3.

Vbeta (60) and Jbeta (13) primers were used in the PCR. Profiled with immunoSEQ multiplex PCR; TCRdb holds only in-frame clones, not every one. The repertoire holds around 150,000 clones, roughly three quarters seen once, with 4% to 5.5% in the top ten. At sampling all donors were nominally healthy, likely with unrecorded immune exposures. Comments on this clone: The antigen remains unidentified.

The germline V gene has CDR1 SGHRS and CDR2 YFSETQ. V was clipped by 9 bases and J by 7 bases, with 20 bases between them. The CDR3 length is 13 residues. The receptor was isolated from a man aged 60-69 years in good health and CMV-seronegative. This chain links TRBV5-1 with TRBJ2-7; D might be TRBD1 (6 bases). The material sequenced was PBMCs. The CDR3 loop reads CATRTVSLGEQYF. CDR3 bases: TGCGCCACCCGGACAGTTTCCCTTGGTGAGCAGTACTTC.